This is a list of T cell receptor beta chains from one sample in a study of T cells in Graves' hyperthyroidism and ophthalmopathy. MiXCR was run by TCRdb on the multiplex PCR reads, yielding one entry per CDR3 protein. Among hundreds of thousands of distinct CDR3 sequences listed, approximately 17% were seen once. Sample: blood. The receptors come from a woman aged 60-75 years with Graves' ophthalmopathy. The CDR3 runs from the conserved cysteine through the conserved F or W. Fields, in order: J gene, D gene, V gene, CDR3 protein. The D gene is left open where the match is weak.

TRBJ2-2 - TRBV20-1 CSVSNTGELFF
TRBJ2-3 TRBD1 TRBV10-3 CAIRDPGQASGTQYF
TRBJ1-5 - TRBV30 CAWSVGQGFQPQHF
TRBJ2-2 TRBD2 TRBV27 CASSFSGVNTGELFF
TRBJ1-4 TRBD1 TRBV5-1 CASSSGQGALEKLFF
TRBJ2-2 - TRBV5-5 CASIPVLGGELFF
TRBJ1-5 TRBD1 TRBV6-1 CATRQGNWNRPQHF
TRBJ1-5 - TRBV6-2/TRBV6-3 CATQASGGNQPQHF
TRBJ1-2 - TRBV11-2 CASSLVGLEGNYGYTF
TRBJ2-7 - TRBV6-1 CASSKGSLTYEQYF
TRBJ2-5 - TRBV7-8 CASSLGSSETQYF
TRBJ2-1 TRBD2 TRBV4-1 CASSQEGGLAGLYNEQFF
TRBJ2-5 - TRBV2 CASSDQSSETQYF
TRBJ2-7 TRBD1 TRBV5-1 CASSPPGQTYEQYF
TRBJ2-1 - TRBV19 CASSVLSAGYNEQFF
TRBJ1-6 - TRBV4-3 CASSRAVVNSPLHF
TRBJ1-1 - TRBV6-1 CASRDHLPEAFF
TRBJ2-5 - TRBV25-1 CASSGIGVGRQETQYF
TRBJ2-2 TRBD2 TRBV18 CASSPPWSGVTGELFF
TRBJ2-7 - TRBV19 CASRSGTRPSYEQYF
TRBJ2-1 TRBD2 TRBV7-2 CASSPSAGVYNEQFF
TRBJ1-4 TRBD1 TRBV18 CASSPKQGADEKLFF
TRBJ1-3 TRBD1 TRBV10-3 CAISDPRQGVGRNTIYF
TRBJ2-7 - TRBV9 CASSVSDYPSYEQYF
TRBJ1-4 - TRBV10-1 CASGGAAATNEKLFF
TRBJ2-2 TRBD2 TRBV10-2 CASRASGRAGGELFF
TRBJ1-5 - TRBV10-3 CAISEFGLGSNQPQHF
TRBJ1-5 - TRBV6-2/TRBV6-3 CASNSFGYSSNQPQHF
TRBJ2-1 TRBD2 TRBV6-1 CASRPGAGGEQFF
TRBJ1-1 - TRBV6-1 CASNSPGLDTEAFF
TRBJ2-7 - TRBV7-8 CASSQELWGGHKSWEQYF
TRBJ2-3 - TRBV15 CATSRTAISSTDTQYF
TRBJ2-7 TRBD2 TRBV12-3/TRBV12-4 CASSSHGGSYEQYF
TRBJ1-2 - TRBV4-2 CASSQDPGYSYGYTF
TRBJ2-4 - TRBV28 CASKVRRGVGGAKNIQYF
TRBJ2-1 - TRBV7-9 CASSLGSLGQFF
TRBJ1-4 - TRBV20-1 CSAREGVIEKLFF
TRBJ2-5 TRBD1 TRBV6-2/TRBV6-3 CASSYVYGSRDRGLGETQYF
TRBJ2-1 TRBD1 TRBV5-6 CASTYRDRANEQFF
TRBJ1-2 - TRBV6-1 CASSYTGSYGYTF
TRBJ1-1 - TRBV7-8 CASSSLGMNTEAFF